What follows is one TCR beta chain and its context. Assay used: immunoSEQ multiplex PCR; TCRdb lists only in-frame clones, some missing. The table lists fewer than 200,000 clones, about 88% of them singletons, with roughly 25% in the top ten. These data originate in a study of blood T cell repertoires in COVID-19. The sequencing input was PBMCs or T cells enriched from blood (not recorded which). The source of this sequence is a woman between 40 and 50 years old in a cohort exposed to, infected with or recovered from COVID-19 (not recorded which).

CDR3 in DNA: TGTGCCAGTAAAGTTGGAGGGAATCAGCCCCAGCATTTT. Protein product: CASKVGGNQPQHF. The chain links TRBV19 to TRBJ1-5; D remains ambiguous. CDR3 length: 13 residues. Trimming took 7 bases from V and 4 from J, leaving 11 bases between them. Per the germline V gene, CDR1 is LNHDA and CDR2 is SQIVND (reference sequence).